One and the same sample provided the 10 T cell receptor beta chains below, sequenced in a study of blood T cell repertoires in COVID-19. The assay was immunoSEQ multiplex PCR, and TCRdb's table has in-frame clones only and misses some. The profile shows around 200,000 clones, around 86% of them singletons. The sequencing input was PBMCs or T cells enriched from blood (not recorded which). These receptors all stem from a woman aged 40-49 years with acute COVID-19.

A single count supports this clone. The gene calls are TRBV5-1 and TRBJ1-4, with D possibly being TRBD1 (6 bases). The V end lost 3 bases, the J end lost 8 bases, and 20 bases lay between the germline ends. CDR1 SGHRS and CDR2 YFSETQ come from the germline V gene. The CDR3 runs to 16 residues. CDR3 loop: CASSSTNRVNREKLFF. As DNA, the CDR3 is TGCGCCAGCAGCTCAACGAACAGGGTCAATCGGGAAAAACTGTTTTTT.

The chain is built from TRBV2 and TRBJ2-2, with D perhaps TRBD2 (6 bases). CDR3 length: 15 residues. Germline V gene lookup returns CDR1 SNHLY and CDR2 FYNNEI. The V and J ends lost 6 bases and 1 base respectively, with 12 bases between them. CDR3 sequence (DNA): TGTGCCAGCAGGGAGGGACCGCTGAACACCGGGGAGCTGTTTTTT. It yields the protein CASREGPLNTGELFF.

This sequence joins TRBV5-8 and TRBJ1-2; 7 positions match TRBD1. This CDR3 has 13 residues. Trimming cost V 1 base and J 8 bases; bases outside gene matches: 5. CDR1 and CDR2 from the germline V gene are SGHTS and YDEGEE. CDR3 sequence reads: CASSLTGVRGYTF. The CDR3 nucleotides read TGTGCCAGCAGCTTGACAGGGGTTCGAGGCTACACCTTC.

This chain uses TRBV2 with TRBJ2-5, with TRBD2 matching over 7 bases. This CDR3 has 15 residues. Germline values: CDR1 SNHLY, CDR2 FYNNEI. V dropped 5 bases and J dropped 0; count of bases not matched to a gene: 6. As DNA, the CDR3 is TGTGCCAGCAGTCCTAGCGGACGGAACCAAGAGACCCAGTACTTC. Translating gives CASSPSGRNQETQYF.

DNA for the CDR3: TGTGCCAGCAGTGAACTAGCGGGGGCGCAGCAGTACGTC. Protein sequence: CASSELAGAQQYV. This rearrangement joins TRBV2 to TRBJ2-7, with 10 bases that match TRBD2. V lost 2 bases, J lost 8 bases, and 3 bases stayed unmatched. CDR1 is SNHLY, CDR2 FYNNEI, per germline. The CDR3 runs to 13 residues.

This clone has at least ten counts. The chain is built from TRBV12-3 or TRBV12-4 and TRBJ1-5, with D possibly matching TRBD1 (5 bases). The CDR3 is 13 residues long. Between the trimmed V and J ends, which lost 6 bases and 4 bases, there was a span of 10 bases. The CDR3 DNA reads as TGTGCCAGCAGCCGACAGACAAATCAGCCCCAGCATTTT. Protein sequence: CASSRQTNQPQHF.

The gene calls are TRBV20-1 and TRBJ1-1; maybe TRBD1 (5 bases). This CDR3 is built from 14 residues. V lost 3 bases and J lost 4, with 15 bases in between. Germline V gives CDR1 DFQATT, CDR2 SNEGSKA (reference sequence). CDR3 protein: CSASGSHRSTEAFF. In DNA, the CDR3 is TGCAGTGCTAGTGGGTCCCACAGGAGCACTGAAGCTTTCTTT.

The CDR3 DNA is TGTGCCAGCAGTTTAAGGGGGCAGCCCCAGCATTTT. This sequence encodes CASSLRGQPQHF. This chain links TRBV27 with TRBJ1-5, with D tentatively TRBD1 (6 bases). CDR3 length: 12 amino acids. Trimming took off 2 bases at V and 7 bases at J, with 6 bases between the two ends. The germline CDR1 and CDR2 sequences are MNHEY and SMNVEV (reference sequence).

The chain couples TRBV2 to TRBJ1-4; TRBD1 matches at 7 bases. Per the germline V gene, CDR1 is SNHLY and CDR2 is FYNNEI. The V and J ends lost 8 bases and 7 bases, in that order; junction bases with no gene match: 7. The CDR3 spans 13 residues. CDR3 sequence (DNA): TGTGCCAGCTCGAACAGGGGAGCTGAAAAACTGTTTTTT. It specifies CASSNRGAEKLFF.

The rearrangement links TRBV9 to TRBJ2-1, with 7 bases fitting TRBD1. In germline, CDR1 is SGDLS, CDR2 YYNGEE. V was clipped by 4 bases and J by 8 bases; unmatched bases: 9. This CDR3 region has 14 residues. CDR3 amino acids: CASSPQGGRYEQFF. In DNA, the CDR3 is TGTGCCAGCAGCCCGCAAGGGGGCCGGTATGAGCAGTTCTTC.